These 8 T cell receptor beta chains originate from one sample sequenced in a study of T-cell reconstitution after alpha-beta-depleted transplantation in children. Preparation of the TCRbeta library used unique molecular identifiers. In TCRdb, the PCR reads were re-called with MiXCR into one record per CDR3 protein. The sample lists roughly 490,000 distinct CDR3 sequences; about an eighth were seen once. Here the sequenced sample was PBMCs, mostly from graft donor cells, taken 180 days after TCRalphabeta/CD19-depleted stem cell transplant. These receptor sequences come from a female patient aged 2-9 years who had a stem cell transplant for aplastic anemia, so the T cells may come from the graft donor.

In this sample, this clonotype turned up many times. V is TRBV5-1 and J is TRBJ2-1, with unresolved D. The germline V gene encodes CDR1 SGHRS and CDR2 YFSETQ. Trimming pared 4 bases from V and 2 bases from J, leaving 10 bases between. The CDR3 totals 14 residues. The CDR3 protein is CASSQVVAYNEQFF. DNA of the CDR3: TGCGCCAGCAGCCAGGTTGTGGCCTACAATGAGCAGTTCTTC.

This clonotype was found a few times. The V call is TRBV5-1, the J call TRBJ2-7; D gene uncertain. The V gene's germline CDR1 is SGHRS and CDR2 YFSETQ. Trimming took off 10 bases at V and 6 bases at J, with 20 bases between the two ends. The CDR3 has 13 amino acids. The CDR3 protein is CARVPVFLFEQYV. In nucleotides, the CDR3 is TGCGCCCGAGTCCCCGTCTTCCTCTTCGAGCAGTACGTC.

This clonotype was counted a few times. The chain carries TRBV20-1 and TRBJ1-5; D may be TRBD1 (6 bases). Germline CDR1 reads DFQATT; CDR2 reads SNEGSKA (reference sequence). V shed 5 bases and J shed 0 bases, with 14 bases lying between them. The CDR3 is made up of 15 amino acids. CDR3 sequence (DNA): TGCAGTGCTGGCCGGACAGCAAATAGCAATCAGCCCCAGCATTTT. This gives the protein CSAGRTANSNQPQHF.

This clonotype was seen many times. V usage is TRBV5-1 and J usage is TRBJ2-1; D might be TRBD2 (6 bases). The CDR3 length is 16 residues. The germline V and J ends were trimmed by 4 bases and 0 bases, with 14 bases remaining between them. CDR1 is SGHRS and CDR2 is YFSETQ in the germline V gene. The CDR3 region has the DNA TGCGCCAGCAGCGTCGCGGTGACTAGCTCCTACAATGAGCAGTTCTTC. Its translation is CASSVAVTSSYNEQFF.

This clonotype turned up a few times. The CDR3: CASSSTLRGQGYNEQFF. The CDR3 DNA follows: TGTGCCAGCAGTAGTACCCTTCGGGGACAGGGCTACAATGAGCAGTTCTTC. The gene calls are TRBV6-1 and TRBJ2-1, with 9 bases aligning to TRBD1. The CDR3 sequence is 17 residues long. Germline CDR1 MNHNS, CDR2 SASEGT. The V and J ends lost 5 bases and 3 bases, in that order; junction bases with no gene match: 11.

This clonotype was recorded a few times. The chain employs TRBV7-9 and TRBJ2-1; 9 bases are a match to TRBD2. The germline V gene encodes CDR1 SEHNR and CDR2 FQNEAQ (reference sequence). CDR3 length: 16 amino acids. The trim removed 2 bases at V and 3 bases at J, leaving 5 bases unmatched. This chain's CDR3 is CASSLWVAGDYNEQFF. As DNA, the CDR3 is TGTGCCAGCAGCTTATGGGTAGCGGGGGACTACAATGAGCAGTTCTTC.

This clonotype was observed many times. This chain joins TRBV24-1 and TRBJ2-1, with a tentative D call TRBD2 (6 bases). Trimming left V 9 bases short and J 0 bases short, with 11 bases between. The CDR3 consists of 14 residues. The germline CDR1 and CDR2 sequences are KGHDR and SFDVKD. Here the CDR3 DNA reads TGTGCCACCGGGGACTTGGACTCCTACAATGAGCAGTTCTTC. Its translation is CATGDLDSYNEQFF.

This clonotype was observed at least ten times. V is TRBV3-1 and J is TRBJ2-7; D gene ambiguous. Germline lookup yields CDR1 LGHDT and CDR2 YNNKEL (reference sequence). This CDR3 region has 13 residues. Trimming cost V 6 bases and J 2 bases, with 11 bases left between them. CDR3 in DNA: TGTGCCAGCAGGTCAGGAGTTGCCTACGAGCAGTACTTC. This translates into CASRSGVAYEQYF.